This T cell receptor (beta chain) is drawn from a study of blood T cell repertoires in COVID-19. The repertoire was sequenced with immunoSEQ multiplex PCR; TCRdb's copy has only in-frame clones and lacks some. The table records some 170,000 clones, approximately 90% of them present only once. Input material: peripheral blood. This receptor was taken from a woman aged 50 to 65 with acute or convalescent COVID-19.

Written as DNA, the CDR3 is TGTGCCAGCAGCCAATTAGGCCAGGGAAACACTGAAGCTTTCTTT. It is translated as CASSQLGQGNTEAFF. The genes are TRBV3-1 (or the pseudogene TRBV3-2) and TRBJ1-1, with D perhaps TRBD1 (5 bases). V was cut by 2 bases and J by 2 bases, with 12 bases left in between. Germline CDR1 and CDR2: LGHDT and YNNKEL (reference sequence). This CDR3 comprises 15 residues.